This T cell receptor beta chain was identified in a study of T cell responses to AZD1222 COVID-19 vaccine. Findings and limits, study-wide: Spike-specific TCR breadth and depth rose after two AZD1222 doses. The study sampled repertoires only after the peak T cell response. Spike-wide coverage was observed for vaccine-associated CD4 TCRs, with dominant responses at 160-218 and 743-854.

Germline loops: CDR1 LNHNV, CDR2 YYDKDF (reference sequence). The CDR3 spans 17 residues. V lost 2 bases to trimming and J lost 0 bases; unmatched junction nucleotides: 6. Analyses pooled second doses at about 4 or about 12 weeks. Libraries were prepared by immunoSEQ multiplex PCR; TCRdb keeps only in-frame clonotypes and omits some of them. The sample lists around 80,000 clones; around 85% were seen once. Remarks on this clone: Its antigen is unidentified.

This specimen consisted of peripheral blood, obtained 28 days after the second AZD1222 dose. This receptor was obtained from an adult who received the AZD1222 COVID-19 vaccine. The chain couples TRBV15 to TRBJ2-7; TRBD1 matches 11 bases. CDR3 coding DNA: TGTGCCACCAGCAGATCGAGGGACAGGGGGGCCTCCTACGAGCAGTACTTC. It codes for CATSRSRDRGASYEQYF.